The rows below give T cell receptor beta chains drawn from one sample of a study of cytomegalovirus exposure and HLA in healthy donors. Sequenced by immunoSEQ multiplex PCR; TCRdb stores in-frame clones only, minus some. The sample consists of 190,000 or so clones, approximately 80% of them appearing once. What was sequenced was PBMCs. These receptors all stem from a young woman in good health and CMV-seropositive. CDR3s include the opening cysteine and the closing phenylalanine or tryptophan. A D gene is named only where the DNA matches it firmly. Clone size is given for some rows only: seen once, a few or many times, or a class if the clone is expanded.

D,J,V,size,DNA,CDR3
TRBD1,TRBJ1-1,TRBV10-1,-,TGCGCCAGCAGTGAGTCACCGGGACAGGGTTCCGCTTTCTTT,CASSESPGQGSAFF
TRBD1,TRBJ2-2,TRBV2,-,TGTGCCAGCTCGAGACAGGGGAACACCGGGGAGCTGTTTTTT,CASSRQGNTGELFF
TRBD2,TRBJ2-7,TRBV19,-,TGTGCCACCGGGGCCCAGCGGGGGACTTCCTACGAGCAGTACTTC,CATGAQRGTSYEQYF
-,TRBJ2-1,TRBV7-6,-,TGTGCCAGCAGCTTCGGTGGAGTGGATGAGCAGTTCTTC,CASSFGGVDEQFF
TRBD2,TRBJ2-1,TRBV5-1,-,TGCGCCAGCAGACAAGGACTAGACATACGCAATGAGCAGTTCTTC,CASRQGLDIRNEQFF
-,TRBJ1-4,TRBV27,-,TGTGCCAGGGAGCCCGGGACACCCTATGAAAAACTGTTTTTT,CAREPGTPYEKLFF
TRBD1,TRBJ2-1,TRBV5-1,-,TGCGCCAGCAGCTTACTGCCGGGACAGCAATACAATGAGCAGTTCTTC,CASSLLPGQQYNEQFF
-,TRBJ1-3,TRBV5-1,-,TGCGCCAGCAGCCCAAGGGGGACTGGAAACACCATATATTTT,CASSPRGTGNTIYF
TRBD1,TRBJ1-2,TRBV27,-,TGTGCCAGCAGTCAAACGACAGGGTACTATGGCTACACCTTC,CASSQTTGYYGYTF
TRBD1,TRBJ2-2,TRBV30,-,TGTGCCTGGAGTGTACTCCCGACAGGGGCGGGAAACGGGGAGCTGTTTTTT,CAWSVLPTGAGNGELFF
-,TRBJ2-7,TRBV7-9,-,TGTGCCAGCAGCGAGGGCTCCTACGAGCAGTACTTC,CASSEGSYEQYF
TRBD1,TRBJ2-5,TRBV2,-,TGTGCCAGCAGCGCAGACAGGGTGGGGGAGACCCAGTACTTC,CASSADRVGETQYF
-,TRBJ2-1,TRBV27,-,TGTGCCAGCAGTGCTTCTAGTAACCAAGCGATCGCTGAGCAGTTCTTC,CASSASSNQAIAEQFF
TRBD1,TRBJ1-5,TRBV2,few,TGTGCCAGCAGTGACAGACAGGGTGGCAATCAGCCCCAGCATTTT,CASSDRQGGNQPQHF
TRBD1,TRBJ1-1,TRBV2,-,TGTGCCAGCAGTAAAAGGGGGCTCGAGGGTGGGACTGAAGCTTTCTTT,CASSKRGLEGGTEAFF
-,TRBJ1-2,TRBV19,-,TGTGCCAGTGCACTCGGGAGGAGCTATGGCTACACCTTC,CASALGRSYGYTF
TRBD1,TRBJ2-3,TRBV11-2,-,TGTGCCAGCAGCCCTCTGCGGACAGGGTTGGATACGCAGTATTTT,CASSPLRTGLDTQYF
-,TRBJ2-1,TRBV5-6,-,TGTGCCAGCAGCTTGGGGGTTGGGGAGCTCTTC,CASSLGVGELF
-,TRBJ1-2,TRBV6-1,-,TGTGCCAGCAGCCAGGATGGCTACACCTTC,CASSQDGYTF
-,TRBJ2-7,TRBV30,-,TGTGCCTGGAGTGGGGCGGAGCAGTACTTC,CAWSGAEQYF
-,TRBJ2-7,TRBV30,-,TGTGCCTGGAACGTCAGACAGACCTACGAGCAGTACTTC,CAWNVRQTYEQYF
TRBD1,TRBJ2-7,TRBV29-1,-,TGCAGCGTAGCCTCGACAGGGGGCTTCTACGAGCAGTACTTC,CSVASTGGFYEQYF
TRBD1,TRBJ1-2,TRBV2,few,TGTGCCAGCACTCCACTAACAGGGGCTCCCTATGGCTACACCTTC,CASTPLTGAPYGYTF
-,TRBJ2-4,TRBV9,-,TGTGCCAGCAGCTCGAACCGGCAGGGAAAAAACATTCAGTACTTC,CASSSNRQGKNIQYF
-,TRBJ2-3,TRBV7-8,-,TGTGCCAGCAGCAGAGAAGGGAGCACAGATACTCAGTATTTT,CASSREGSTDTQYF
TRBD1,TRBJ2-7,TRBV28,-,TGTGCCAGCAGCGTAACAGGGGTTTGGGAGCAGTACTTC,CASSVTGVWEQYF
-,TRBJ2-1,TRBV2,-,TGTGCCAGCACCGTTAGCTCCTACAATGAGCAGTTCTTC,CASTVSSYNEQFF
-,TRBJ2-2,TRBV11-3,-,TGTGCCAGCAGCACCGGGACCGGGGAGCTGTTTTTT,CASSTGTGELFF
-,TRBJ1-2,TRBV2,-,TGTGCCAGCACCACCCAGGGAGGGAACTATGGCTACACCTTC,CASTTQGGNYGYTF
-,TRBJ2-7,TRBV6-5,-,TGTGCCAGCAGCCGTAGCGCAACGGTGCACGAGCAGTACTTC,CASSRSATVHEQYF
TRBD1,TRBJ1-2,TRBV29-1,-,TGCAGCGTTGAAGAAGGGACAGGGGTGCGGGGCTACACCTTC,CSVEEGTGVRGYTF
-,TRBJ2-5,TRBV2,-,TGTGCCAGCCGGGACAACCAAGAGACCCAGTACTTC,CASRDNQETQYF
TRBD2,TRBJ2-3,TRBV11-2,-,TGTGCCAGCAGCTTACTCTGGGGGGTAGCGGGAGATACGCAGTATTTT,CASSLLWGVAGDTQYF
-,TRBJ1-1,TRBV4-1,-,TGCGCCAGCAGCCACACAGGTTCCCCGCACACTGAAGCTTTCTTT,CASSHTGSPHTEAFF